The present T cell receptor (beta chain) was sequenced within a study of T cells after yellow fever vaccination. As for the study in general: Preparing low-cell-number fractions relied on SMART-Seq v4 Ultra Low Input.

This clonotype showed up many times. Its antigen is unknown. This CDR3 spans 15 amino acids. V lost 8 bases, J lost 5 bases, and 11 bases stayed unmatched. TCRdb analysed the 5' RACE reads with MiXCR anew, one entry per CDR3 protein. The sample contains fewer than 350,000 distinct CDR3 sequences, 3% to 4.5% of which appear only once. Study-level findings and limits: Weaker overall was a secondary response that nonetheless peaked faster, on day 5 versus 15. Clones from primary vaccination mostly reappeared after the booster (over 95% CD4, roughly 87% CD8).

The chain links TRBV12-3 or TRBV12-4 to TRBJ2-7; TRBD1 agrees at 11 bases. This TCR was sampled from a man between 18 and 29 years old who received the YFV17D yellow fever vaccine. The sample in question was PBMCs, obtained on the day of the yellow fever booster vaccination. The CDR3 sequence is CASLAPDRGLHEQYF. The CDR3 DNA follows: TGTGCCAGCCTCGCCCCGGACAGGGGGCTACACGAGCAGTACTTC.